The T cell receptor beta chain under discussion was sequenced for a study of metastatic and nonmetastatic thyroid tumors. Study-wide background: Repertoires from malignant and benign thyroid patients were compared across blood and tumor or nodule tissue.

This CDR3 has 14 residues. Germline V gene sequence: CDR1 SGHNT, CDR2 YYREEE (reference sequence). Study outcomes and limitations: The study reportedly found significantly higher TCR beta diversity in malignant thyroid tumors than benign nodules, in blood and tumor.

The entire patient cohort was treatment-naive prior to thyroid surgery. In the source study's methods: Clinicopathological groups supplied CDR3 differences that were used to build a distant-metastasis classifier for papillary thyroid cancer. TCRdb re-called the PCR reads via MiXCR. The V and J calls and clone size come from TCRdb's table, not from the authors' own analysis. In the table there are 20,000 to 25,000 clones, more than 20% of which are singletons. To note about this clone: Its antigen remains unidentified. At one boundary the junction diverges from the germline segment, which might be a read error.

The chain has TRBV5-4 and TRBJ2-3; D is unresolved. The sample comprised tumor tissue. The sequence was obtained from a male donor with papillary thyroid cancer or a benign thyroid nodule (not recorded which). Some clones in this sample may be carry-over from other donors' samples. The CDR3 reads CASSQLWSTDTQYF. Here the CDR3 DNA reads TGTGCCAGCAGCCAGTTGTGGAGCACAGATACTCAGTATTTT. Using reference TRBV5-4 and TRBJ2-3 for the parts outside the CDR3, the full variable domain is ETGVTQSPTHLIKTRGQQVTLRCSSQSGHNTVSWYQQALGQGPQFIFQYYREEENGRGNFPPRFSGLQFPNYSSELNVNALELDDSALYLCASSQLWSTDTQYFGPGTRLTVL.